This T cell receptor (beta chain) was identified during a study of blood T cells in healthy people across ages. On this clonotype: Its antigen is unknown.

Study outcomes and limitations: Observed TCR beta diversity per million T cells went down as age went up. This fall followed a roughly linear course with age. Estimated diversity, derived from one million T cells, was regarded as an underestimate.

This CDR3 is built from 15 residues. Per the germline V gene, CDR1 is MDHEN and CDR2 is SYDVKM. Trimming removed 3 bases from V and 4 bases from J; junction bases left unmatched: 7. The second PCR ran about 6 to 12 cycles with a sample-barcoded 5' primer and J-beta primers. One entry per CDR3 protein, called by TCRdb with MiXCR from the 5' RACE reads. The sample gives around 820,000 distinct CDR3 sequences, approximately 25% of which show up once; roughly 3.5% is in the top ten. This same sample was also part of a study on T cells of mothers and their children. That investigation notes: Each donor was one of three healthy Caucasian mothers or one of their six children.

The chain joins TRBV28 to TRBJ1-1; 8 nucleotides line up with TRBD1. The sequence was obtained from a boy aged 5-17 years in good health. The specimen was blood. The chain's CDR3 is CASSFRTGSVTEAFF. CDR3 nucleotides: TGTGCCAGCAGTTTTCGGACAGGGTCGGTCACTGAAGCTTTCTTT.